Each of the 11 T cell receptor beta chains below was sequenced from the same sample in a study of blood T cells in healthy people across ages. The second PCR ran roughly 6 to 12 cycles with a sample-barcoded 5' primer and J-beta primers. From the 5' RACE reads, TCRdb called clonotypes with MiXCR, one entry per CDR3 protein. The table shows over 1,500,000 distinct CDR3 sequences, with about 50% occurring only once. Material for sequencing was blood. The receptors originated from a woman in her forties in good health.

This chain joins TRBV12-3 or TRBV12-4 and TRBJ1-5; D gene ambiguous. Deletions cut 4 bases from V and 15 bases from J, with 13 bases between. CDR3 size: 11 residues. In DNA, the CDR3 is TGTGCCAGCAGTTCGGACGGCCGTATGCATTTT. Encoded protein: CASSSDGRMHF.

This rearrangement joins TRBV9 to TRBJ2-3, with 7 bases fitting TRBD2. The CDR3 has 15 amino acids. CDR1 SGDLS and CDR2 YYNGEE come from the germline V gene. V lost 0 bases, J lost 3 bases, and 4 bases stayed unmatched. CDR3 amino acids: CASSVEGSGTDTQYF. CDR3 sequence (DNA): TGTGCCAGCAGCGTAGAGGGTAGCGGGACAGATACGCAGTATTTT.

In the case of this clonotype: With a much larger clone just one base away, this may be a read error. The chain combines TRBV6-4 with TRBJ2-3; 9 nucleotides align to TRBD2. The CDR3 consists of 15 residues. Germline-derived CDR1 and CDR2 are MRHNA and SNTAGT. The chain's CDR3 is CASSDGASGAETQYF. The CDR3 coding sequence is TGTGCCAGCAGTGACGGGGCTAGCGGGGCAGAGACGCAGTATTTT.

This clonotype was seen a handful of times. The chain uses TRBV5-1 and TRBJ1-6, with TRBD1 as a possible D gene (6 bases). V was clipped by 4 bases and J by 10 bases, with 18 bases between them. The CDR3 is 15 residues long. Germline-derived CDR1 and CDR2 are SGHRS and YFSETQ. DNA for the CDR3: TGCGCCAGCAGCACCAAGACAGGCCCTGAGTCACCCCTCCACTTT. Amino acids: CASSTKTGPESPLHF.

This clonotype occurred once. The rearrangement links TRBV9 to TRBJ1-1; D may be TRBD1 (5 bases). CDR3 length equals 15 residues. The germline V gene encodes CDR1 SGDLS and CDR2 YYNGEE. Trimming took 6 bases from V and 0 from J, leaving 15 bases between them. DNA of the CDR3: TGTGCCAGCATCCCATGGGGGGGGTTGAACACTGAAGCTTTCTTT. As protein: CASIPWGGLNTEAFF.

This clonotype has only a few counts. The V and J genes are TRBV7-9 and TRBJ2-4; D might be TRBD2 (6 bases). This CDR3 spans 15 amino acids. Deletions cut 4 bases from V and 8 bases from J, with 18 bases between. Germline V CDR1 and CDR2: SEHNR, FQNEAQ (reference sequence). This CDR3 reads CASSSTGGVGDIQYF. Written as DNA, the CDR3 is TGTGCCAGCAGCTCAACAGGAGGGGTTGGGGACATTCAGTACTTC.

The CDR3 bases are TGTGCCAGCACCACTGGGGCTGTCCGTCGGGATACGCAGTATTTT. This encodes CASTTGAVRRDTQYF. The chain has TRBV6-2 or TRBV6-3 and TRBJ2-3; a possible D gene is TRBD1 (5 bases). V lost 7 bases, J lost 6 bases, and 20 bases lay in between. The CDR3 consists of 15 residues. CDR1 is MNHEY and CDR2 is SVGEGT in the germline V gene.

This clonotype was seen more than once but under ten times. The chain employs TRBV5-1 and TRBJ2-6; perhaps TRBD1 as D (6 bases). Germline-derived CDR1 and CDR2 are SGHRS and YFSETQ. V was shortened by 5 bases and J by 1 base, with 10 bases between the two germline ends. This CDR3 comprises 15 residues. For the CDR3, the DNA is TGCGCCAGCAGACTGGACAGTTCTGGGGCCAACGTCCTGACTTTC. Translation: CASRLDSSGANVLTF.

The genes are TRBV6-5 and TRBJ2-7, with a weak D call TRBD1 (6 bases). The CDR3 is made up of 14 amino acids. Trimming took off 5 bases at V and 4 bases at J, with 15 bases between the two ends. Germline values: CDR1 MNHEY, CDR2 SVGAGI. The CDR3 region has the DNA TGTGCCAGCAGTGCCGGGACACCCGAGTACGAGCAGTACTTC. Translated: CASSAGTPEYEQYF.

V is TRBV5-1 and J is TRBJ2-1; D might be TRBD1 or TRBD2, each matching 5 bases. The germline CDR1 and CDR2 sequences are SGHRS and YFSETQ. The CDR3 has 15 amino acids. V shed 4 bases and J shed 2 bases, with 13 bases lying between them. The DNA of the CDR3 is TGCGCCAGCAGCCCGGGGCCCAATGCCTACAATGAGCAGTTCTTC. Its protein is CASSPGPNAYNEQFF. The variable domain in full, completed from reference TRBV5-1 and TRBJ2-1, reads KAGVTQTPRYLIKTRGQQVTLSCSPISGHRSVSWYQQTPGQGLQFLFEYFSETQRNKGNFPGRFSGRQFSNSRSEMNVSTLELGDSALYLCASSPGPNAYNEQFFGPGTRLTVL.

Concerning this clonotype itself: A read error may account for a junction end that differs from germline. J is TRBJ2-3 and V is TRBV10-3, with 8 bases identical to TRBD1. This CDR3 is 15 amino acids long. Germline V gene sequence: CDR1 ENHRY, CDR2 SYGVKD. The CDR3 loop reads CAIKPGGQGTGTQYF. For the CDR3, the DNA is TGTGCCATCAAACCAGGCGGACAGGGTACAGGTACGCAGTATTTT.